A selection of T cell receptor beta chains follows, all from one sample in a study of early T cells in non-severe SARS-CoV-2 infection. MiXCR was run by TCRdb on the 5' RACE reads, yielding one entry per CDR3 protein. The sample includes tens of thousands of distinct CDR3 sequences, less than 6.5% of them seen just once. The sample consisted of whole blood, taken at baseline. Receptors originate from an adult who was a healthcare worker with PCR-confirmed SARS-CoV-2 infection or an uninfected control (not recorded which). The CDR3 runs from the conserved cysteine through the conserved F or W. The D gene is left open where the match is weak. Size values are once, few and many counts, or a class for expanded clones, and some rows have none.

many	TRBJ1-4	TRBV4-1	-	CASSQIGEKLFF	TGCGCCAGCAGCCAGATAGGGGAAAAACTGTTTTTT
many	TRBJ1-4	TRBV6-5	-	CASSYSSTATNEKLFF	TGTGCCAGCAGTTACTCGAGCACAGCAACTAATGAAAAACTGTTTTTT
many	TRBJ2-3	TRBV6-5	-	CASSYLTAGVSDTQYF	TGTGCCAGCAGTTACTTAACAGCGGGTGTCTCAGATACGCAGTATTTT
many	TRBJ2-1	TRBV12-5	TRBD1	CASGPPGTGMYNEQFF	TGTGCTAGTGGTCCCCCCGGGACAGGGATGTACAATGAGCAGTTCTTC
many	TRBJ2-1	TRBV24-1	-	CATSGFPYNEQFF	TGTGCCACCAGTGGGTTCCCTTACAATGAGCAGTTCTTC
many	TRBJ2-1	TRBV27	TRBD2	CASRPEREARNEQFF	TGTGCCAGCAGGCCTGAGCGGGAGGCACGGAATGAGCAGTTCTTC
few	TRBJ2-2	TRBV11-3	TRBD1	CASSYSVTGVTGELFF	TGTGCCAGCAGCTACTCCGTGACAGGGGTGACCGGGGAGCTGTTTTTT
many	TRBJ2-5	TRBV12-3/TRBV12-4	TRBD2	CASSFRTSGKETQYF	TGTGCCAGCAGTTTCCGGACTAGCGGGAAAGAGACCCAGTACTTC
few	TRBJ1-1	TRBV7-9	-	CASSLRGESEAFF	TGTGCCAGCAGCTTAAGGGGGGAAAGTGAAGCTTTCTTT
many	TRBJ2-3	TRBV5-1	-	CASSFHADTDTQYF	TGCGCCAGCAGCTTTCACGCAGACACAGATACGCAGTATTTT
many	TRBJ2-5	TRBV27	TRBD1	CASSFQDRYQETQYF	TGTGCCAGCAGTTTCCAGGACAGGTACCAAGAGACCCAGTACTTC
many	TRBJ2-1	TRBV15	TRBD2	CATHLAGFEEQFF	TGTGCCACCCACCTAGCGGGATTTGAGGAGCAGTTCTTC
many	TRBJ2-3	TRBV11-2	TRBD2	CASSFRTSGPDTQYF	TGTGCCAGCAGCTTCCGGACTAGCGGGCCAGATACGCAGTATTTT
few	TRBJ2-3	TRBV4-2	-	CASSPGYGADTQYF	TGTGCCAGCAGCCCAGGGTATGGGGCCGATACGCAGTATTTT
many	TRBJ2-1	TRBV28	TRBD2	CASRSGRQLGNEQFF	TGTGCCAGCAGATCCGGGAGGCAACTTGGGAATGAGCAGTTCTTC
many	TRBJ1-5	TRBV28	TRBD1	CASSLGQVGNQPQHF	TGTGCCAGCAGTTTAGGACAGGTGGGCAATCAGCCCCAGCATTTT
few	TRBJ2-4	TRBV10-2	TRBD2	CASAGGDSGRKNIQYF	TGCGCCAGCGCGGGGGGGGATAGCGGGCGAAAAAACATTCAGTACTTC
many	TRBJ2-5	TRBV20-1	TRBD2	CSAHPLAEYGETQYF	TGCAGTGCTCACCCACTAGCGGAATATGGAGAGACCCAGTACTTC
many	TRBJ2-1	TRBV20-1	-	CSASGRGNEQFF	TGCAGTGCTAGTGGCAGGGGAAATGAGCAGTTCTTC
few	TRBJ2-1	TRBV10-3	TRBD2	CAIAGGPWDEQFF	TGTGCCATAGCGGGAGGACCCTGGGATGAGCAGTTCTTC
-	TRBJ1-2	TRBV6-5	-	CASTCQGCYGYTF	TGTGCCAGCACCTGTCAGGGGTGCTATGGCTACACCTTC
many	TRBJ2-1	TRBV11-3	TRBD1	CASSFDRGPYNEQFF	TGTGCCAGCAGCTTCGACAGGGGGCCCTACAATGAGCAGTTCTTC
many	TRBJ2-2	TRBV10-2	TRBD2	CASSISSGSGTGELFF	TGCGCCAGCAGTATTTCTAGCGGGAGCGGGACCGGGGAGCTGTTTTTT
few	TRBJ2-3	TRBV18	TRBD2	CASSRRTSGGTDTQYF	TGTGCCAGCTCACGACGGACTAGCGGGGGCACAGATACGCAGTATTTT
many	TRBJ1-1	TRBV11-2	-	CASSLDERPRAEAFF	TGTGCCAGCAGCTTAGATGAGCGCCCACGAGCTGAAGCTTTCTTT
-	TRBJ2-5	TRBV5-6	-	CASSLGHSSETQYF	TGTGCCAGCAGCTTGGGACACTCTTCCGAGACCCAGTACTTC
many	TRBJ2-3	TRBV7-8	-	CASSSDMGHTDTQYF	TGTGCCAGCAGCTCCGATATGGGTCACACAGATACGCAGTATTTT
many	TRBJ1-5	TRBV2	TRBD1	CASSDRTGRNQPQHF	TGTGCCAGCAGTGACCGGACAGGGCGAAATCAGCCCCAGCATTTT
many	TRBJ2-5	TRBV7-6	-	CASSLGLASSETQYF	TGTGCCAGCAGCTTAGGCCTAGCATCCTCGGAGACCCAGTACTTC
few	TRBJ2-6	TRBV19	-	CAARGGAGPGGANVLTF	TGTGCCGCGCGAGGTGGGGCAGGACCTGGTGGGGCCAACGTCCTGACTTTC
many	TRBJ1-1	TRBV7-2	-	CASSPGGRRGSEAFF	TGTGCCAGCAGCCCTGGAGGGCGGCGCGGATCTGAAGCTTTCTTT
many	TRBJ2-2	TRBV20-1	TRBD2	CSASDSGRFTGELFF	TGCAGTGCTAGCGATAGCGGGAGATTCACCGGGGAGCTGTTTTTT
many	TRBJ1-1	TRBV11-3	-	CASSTAGRGGTEAFF	TGTGCCAGCAGCACCGCTGGGCGAGGGGGCACTGAAGCTTTCTTT
many	TRBJ1-2	TRBV2	-	CASRRDGYGYTF	TGTGCCAGCAGAAGGGACGGCTATGGCTACACCTTC
few	TRBJ2-5	TRBV11-2	TRBD1	CASSFRGETQYF	TGTGCCAGCAGCTTCAGGGGGGAGACCCAGTACTTC
many	TRBJ2-5	TRBV28	-	CASSRTLAGETQYF	TGTGCCAGCAGCCGCACCTTGGCGGGAGAGACCCAGTACTTC
few	TRBJ2-2	TRBV28	TRBD2	CASSPGLADTGELFF	TGTGCCAGCAGCCCGGGACTAGCCGACACCGGGGAGCTGTTTTTT
many	TRBJ2-1	TRBV20-1	TRBD2	CSASGTSGKGGQFF	TGCAGTGCTAGTGGGACTAGCGGGAAGGGAGGGCAGTTCTTC
once	TRBJ2-7	TRBV3-1	-	CASSHPGPAYEQYF	TGTGCCAGCAGTCATCCTGGGCCCGCCTACGAGCAGTACTTC
many	TRBJ1-2	TRBV5-4	TRBD1	CASTLDRGGYGYTF	TGTGCCAGCACCCTAGACAGGGGAGGCTATGGCTACACCTTC
many	TRBJ2-2	TRBV21-1	-	CASNLWSAGELFF	TGTGCCAGCAATCTTTGGAGCGCCGGGGAGCTGTTTTTT
-	TRBJ1-5	TRBV7-8	-	CASSLSIFTNQPQHF	TGTGCCAGCAGCTTATCTATTTTTACCAATCAGCCCCAGCATTTT
many	TRBJ1-1	TRBV29-1	-	CSVKDAGLTEAFF	TGCAGCGTTAAGGATGCGGGGCTAACTGAAGCTTTCTTT
many	TRBJ1-2	TRBV20-1	-	CSAREIDGVMGYGYTF	TGCAGTGCTAGAGAGATAGATGGGGTGATGGGCTATGGCTACACCTTC
many	TRBJ1-2	TRBV19	-	CASSKELLSYTF	TGTGCCAGTAGTAAGGAGCTCCTGAGCTACACCTTC